This T cell receptor beta chain was identified during a study of cytomegalovirus exposure and HLA in healthy donors (TCRdb year 2017). A note on the overall study: The 666 repertoires of the first cohort and the roughly 110 validation repertoires were produced on the same platform, according to a later analysis. The study was designed to test whether signatures of past pathogen exposure could be identified by cataloging public T cell receptors. A separate validation cohort of roughly 130 different subjects was used in addition to the approximately 670-subject first cohort. The study combined high-throughput TCR immunosequencing, statistical association of individual TCRs with disease status, and machine learning to predict cytomegalovirus infection status.

A remark on this clone: What this receptor recognizes is not known. Per-base quality was not reported, and no clone a single base away is much larger than it.

Separate from the approximately 670-subject first cohort, the validation cohort of roughly 110 subjects was the group to which the donors belonged. Receptor amplification or capture employed the immunoSEQ multiplex PCR assay. Per the authors' processing: A statistical classification framework was built to diagnose cytomegalovirus status from the catalog of TCR beta chain sequences. The immuneACCESS repertoire file appears here via TCRdb, limited to in-frame rearrangements. These files lack a portion of the clones; in checked studies, under half of the deficit traces to unresolved V genes, and the cause of the others is not known. The V and J calls and the clone size are those of that table, but D and trimming were determined from the DNA. The sample profile shows about 49,000 clones; about 91% of them were found once. The top ten clonotypes cover 1.4% of the sample. The cysteine opens and the phenylalanine closes a CDR3 of 20 amino acids. The only DNA kept is the CDR3, 60 bases in frame from the first base. CDR1 and CDR2 were assigned from the germline V gene as LGHNA and YNFKEQ. Germline trimming amounts to 4 bases on V and 7 bases on J, with 17 as the count of junction bases outside the gene matches.

Study-level results and caveats: While some public TCRs were present in many individuals, most TCR sequences turned up only very rarely across donors. The authors suggested that the approach could potentially be generalized to other disease states and immunological phenotypes. A few of the identified cytomegalovirus-associated TCR beta chains were confirmed in vitro to be specific for cytomegalovirus antigens. The study gave a list of about 150 TCR beta chains associated with cytomegalovirus. All 110 or so repertoires were used to score co-occurrence in the validation cohort in a later analysis, because that analysis had no HLA typing for the cohort. In a later analysis, TCRs clustered in the first cohort were found to also tend to co-occur in the approximately 120 validation repertoires, with around 94% of cluster scores above 0. In both the original and validation cohorts, the classifier was reported to diagnose cytomegalovirus status with high specificity and sensitivity.

The chain links TRBV4-2 with TRBJ2-1; 15 junctional bases match TRBD2. Material for sequencing was PBMCs. This clonotype was sampled from a man aged 18 to 29 in good health and CMV-seronegative. The CDR3 corresponds to CASSPHGLAGGPGTSNEQFF. The DNA sequence reads TGTGCCAGCAGCCCCCACGGACTAGCGGGAGGGCCCGGGACTTCAAATGAGCAGTTCTTC.